These 22 T cell receptor beta chains originate from one sample sequenced in a study of identical twins. TCRdb analysed the 5' RACE reads with MiXCR anew, one entry per CDR3 protein. This repertoire shows about 570,000 distinct CDR3 sequences, more than 9% found once; its top ten account for approximately 3.2%. The sample was also reused in another study, on yellow fever vaccine responses in identical twins.

Sequences were obtained from PBMCs. The receptors here all came from a woman younger than 30 in good health.

This clonotype was detected ten times or more. The chain is built from TRBV5-4 and TRBJ2-1, with D possibly matching TRBD1 (6 bases). The germline CDR1 and CDR2 sequences are SGHNT and YYREEE (reference sequence). The CDR3 contains 19 residues. V lost 4 bases, J lost 0 bases, and 23 bases lay in between. CDR3 bases: TGTGCCAGCAGCGTGAGGACAGCTGGCGGCCGTAGCTCCTACAATGAGCAGTTCTTC. Translated, it gives CASSVRTAGGRSSYNEQFF.

This clonotype came up a few times. This chain connects TRBV6-1 to TRBJ2-5; 13 bases are a match to TRBD2. V trimming: 8 bases; J trimming: 3 bases; junction bases outside the gene matches: 9. Germline lookup yields CDR1 MNHNS and CDR2 SASEGT. This CDR3 has 16 amino acids. The CDR3 loop is CASGRLAGGSKETQYF. CDR3 nucleotides: TGTGCCAGCGGCCGACTAGCGGGGGGCTCCAAAGAGACCCAGTACTTC.

This clonotype was recorded at least ten times. The gene calls are TRBV7-9 and TRBJ1-2, with TRBD1 identical over 9 bases. The CDR3 is made up of 13 amino acids. V trimming: 6 bases; J trimming: 6 bases; junction bases outside the gene matches: 5. The V gene's germline CDR1 is SEHNR and CDR2 FQNEAQ (reference sequence). CDR3: CASRTTGGNGYTF. The CDR3 nucleotides are TGTGCCAGCAGAACGACAGGGGGAAATGGCTACACCTTC. Combining the CDR3 with reference TRBV7-9 and TRBJ1-2 gives the whole variable domain DTGVSQNPRHKITKRGQNVTFRCDPISEHNRLYWYRQTLGQGPEFLTYFQNEAQLEKSRLLSDRFSAERPKGSFSTLEIQRTEQGDSAMYLCASRTTGGNGYTFGSGTRLTVV.

V is TRBV7-8 and J is TRBJ2-7; TRBD1 matches 7 bases. Unmatched junction bases numbered 12, after V lost 5 bases and J lost 5 bases. CDR1 and CDR2 from the germline V gene are SGHVS and FQNEAQ. The CDR3 extends over 15 amino acids. CDR3 sequence: CASSPKPGGYHEQYF. CDR3 coding DNA: TGTGCCAGCAGCCCTAAGCCAGGGGGTTACCACGAGCAGTACTTC. Full variable domain (missing parts from reference TRBV7-8 and TRBJ2-7): GAGVSQSPRYKVAKRGQDVALRCDPISGHVSLFWYQQALGQGPEFLTYFQNEAQLDKSGLPSDRFFAERPEGSVSTLKIQRTQQEDSAVYLCASSPKPGGYHEQYFGPGTRLTVT.

This clonotype has just a few counts. CDR3 sequence reads: CSARGPRNEDTQYF. The CDR3 nucleotides read TGCAGTGCTAGAGGACCCCGAAATGAGGATACGCAGTATTTT. This chain connects TRBV20-1 to TRBJ2-3; the D is unclear. The CDR3 spans 14 residues. The V gene lost 1 base and the J gene lost 6 bases, with 14 bases spanning the gap. In germline, CDR1 is DFQATT, CDR2 SNEGSKA (reference sequence).

The sample holds a few counts of this clonotype. CDR3 DNA sequence: TGTGCCAGCAGCCCTAGGGGGGCAACCCTCCCAATAGCCAAAAACATTCAGTACTTC. Amino acid sequence: CASSPRGATLPIAKNIQYF. V is TRBV11-1 and J is TRBJ2-4, with D possibly called TRBD1 or TRBD2 (6 bases each). Germline CDR1 reads SGHAT; CDR2 reads FQDESV (reference sequence). The CDR3 spans 19 residues. Trimming removed 5 bases at V and 0 bases at J, with 23 bases between.

This clonotype has a count of ten or more. The chain combines TRBV4-2 with TRBJ2-1; 10 bases match TRBD2. Losses at the gene ends were 0 bases for V and 4 bases for J; bases not matched to a gene: 3. In germline, CDR1 is LGHNA, CDR2 YNFKEQ. CDR3 length equals 16 residues. For the CDR3, the DNA is TGTGCCAGCAGCCAAGAAGAGCGGGAGGGGTACAATGAGCAGTTCTTC. This sequence encodes CASSQEEREGYNEQFF.

The chain is built from TRBV4-3 and TRBJ2-6; TRBD2 might be the D (6 bases). Trimming pared 3 bases from V and 1 base from J, leaving 10 bases between. Per germline, CDR1 LGHNA and CDR2 YSLEER. The CDR3 contains 16 residues. The CDR3: CASSQGGKSGANVLTF. The CDR3 nucleotides are TGCGCCAGCAGCCAGGGGGGAAAGTCTGGGGCCAACGTCCTGACTTTC.

This clonotype came up many times. The chain links TRBV3-1 to TRBJ2-4; 8 positions agree with TRBD1. V shed 2 bases, J shed 8 bases, and the junction held 14 bases outside the gene matches. The CDR3 is made up of 17 amino acids. From germline, CDR1 is LGHDT and CDR2 YNNKEL (reference sequence). The CDR3 is CASSQTRRQGAWDIQYF. CDR3 coding DNA: TGTGCCAGCAGCCAAACACGCAGGCAGGGGGCTTGGGACATTCAGTACTTC.

This clonotype was seen many times. The chain is built from TRBV5-1 and TRBJ2-1; 11 nucleotides align to TRBD1. V lost 3 bases, J lost 6 bases, and 2 bases stayed unmatched. The V gene's germline CDR1 is SGHRS and CDR2 YFSETQ. The CDR3 is 14 residues long. CDR3 sequence: CASSSGQGGNEQFF. The CDR3 DNA follows: TGCGCCAGCAGCTCGGGACAGGGGGGCAATGAGCAGTTCTTC. The entire variable domain, with the rest obtained from reference TRBV5-1 and TRBJ2-1, is as follows: KAGVTQTPRYLIKTRGQQVTLSCSPISGHRSVSWYQQTPGQGLQFLFEYFSETQRNKGNFPGRFSGRQFSNSRSEMNVSTLELGDSALYLCASSSGQGGNEQFFGPGTRLTVL.

The chain uses TRBV28 and TRBJ2-7; possibly TRBD2 for D (7 bases). V was shortened by 8 bases and J by 6 bases, with 23 bases between the two germline ends. This CDR3 spans 15 amino acids. The germline V gene has CDR1 MDHEN and CDR2 SYDVKM. CDR3 residues: CASERKWGRGGEQYF. The DNA for the CDR3 is TGTGCCAGCGAAAGGAAGTGGGGGCGCGGGGGCGAGCAGTACTTC.

Only a few counts were recorded for this clonotype. The V and J genes are TRBV11-1 and TRBJ2-3; TRBD2 aligns across 15 bases. The germline V gene encodes CDR1 SGHAT and CDR2 FQDESV (reference sequence). V trimming: 4 bases; J trimming: 5 bases; junction bases outside the gene matches: 10. The CDR3 has 18 residues. This CDR3 is CASSSPRTSGGGGDTQYF. The CDR3 region has the DNA TGTGCCAGCAGCTCGCCCCGGACTAGCGGGGGGGGTGGAGATACGCAGTATTTT.

Here the CDR3 reads CASSTTSGGARETQYF. CDR3 nucleotides: TGTGCCAGCAGTACCACTAGCGGGGGGGCTCGAGAGACCCAGTACTTC. V gene TRBV28 combines with J gene TRBJ2-5; 13 bases map to TRBD2. The length of the CDR3 is 16 residues. With V trimmed by 5 bases and J by 4 bases, 7 bases remained unmatched. Germline-derived CDR1 and CDR2 are MDHEN and SYDVKM.

This CDR3 reads CASSSRRRGETQYF. As DNA, the CDR3 is TGTGCCAGCAGTTCCCGACGACGGGGGGAGACCCAGTACTTC. The chain couples TRBV12-3 or TRBV12-4 to TRBJ2-5; D may be TRBD2 (6 bases). The V gene lost 4 bases and the J gene lost 5 bases, with 14 bases spanning the gap. The CDR3 is 14 amino acids.

The chain carries TRBV6-1 and TRBJ2-3, with TRBD2 matching 7 bases. Germline loops: CDR1 MNHNS, CDR2 SASEGT. The V segment lost 4 bases and the J segment 2 bases; nucleotides outside the gene matches: 9. This CDR3 is built from 16 residues. The CDR3 protein is CASSGTGTTHTDTQYF. DNA of the CDR3: TGTGCCAGCAGTGGGACCGGGACTACCCACACAGATACGCAGTATTTT.

This clonotype has a handful of counts. V is TRBV6-5 and J is TRBJ1-2; no reliable D call. Germline V gene lookup returns CDR1 MNHEY and CDR2 SVGAGI. The CDR3 runs 15 residues. With 0 bases removed from V and 4 bases from J, the gap between germline ends came to 12 bases. The DNA of the CDR3 is TGTGCCAGCAGTTACTCATCTTCCCTGGGCTATGGCTACACCTTC. This encodes CASSYSSSLGYGYTF.

This clonotype has just a few counts. The chain uses TRBV29-1 and TRBJ2-5; D gene ambiguous. CDR3 length equals 13 residues. V was shortened by 5 bases and J by 3 bases, with 13 bases between the two germline ends. Germline CDR1 reads SQVTM; CDR2 reads ANQGSEA. The CDR3 DNA sequence: TGCAGCGTTAATAACCGGGCCGAAGAGACCCAGTACTTC. Its protein is CSVNNRAEETQYF. The whole variable domain, remainder taken from reference TRBV29-1 and TRBJ2-5, is SAVISQKPSRDICQRGTSLTIQCQVDSQVTMMFWYRQQPGQSLTLIATANQGSEATYESGFVIDKFPISRPNLTFSTLTVSNMSPEDSSIYLCSVNNRAEETQYFGPGTRLLVL.

This sequence joins TRBV14 and TRBJ2-3; possible D gene TRBD1, 5 bases. Germline-derived CDR1 and CDR2 are SGHDN and FVKESK. The CDR3 contains 14 residues. The V and J ends lost 1 base and 10 bases respectively, with 15 bases between them. The CDR3 reads CASSQVGAPLAQYF. Written as DNA, the CDR3 is TGTGCCAGCAGCCAAGTTGGGGCTCCCCTTGCGCAGTATTTT. The full variable domain, rest sourced from reference TRBV14 and TRBJ2-3, is EAGVTQFPSHSVIEKGQTVTLRCDPISGHDNLYWYRRVMGKEIKFLLHFVKESKQDESGMPNNRFLAERTGGTYSTLKVQPAELEDSGVYFCASSQVGAPLAQYFGPGTRLTVL.

The chain is built from TRBV27 and TRBJ2-5, with D perhaps matching TRBD1 (6 bases). The CDR3 is 14 residues long. Germline loops: CDR1 MNHEY, CDR2 SMNVEV (reference sequence). Trimming left V 2 bases short and J 10 bases short, with 17 bases between. The CDR3 is CASSLKTGTHGQYF. Here the CDR3 DNA reads TGTGCCAGCAGTTTAAAGACCGGGACACATGGCCAGTACTTC.

The V call is TRBV5-1, the J call TRBJ2-1; 13 bases agree with TRBD2. This CDR3 region has 15 residues. Germline assignment: CDR1 SGHRS and CDR2 YFSETQ. Trimming cost V 1 base and J 10 bases; bases outside gene matches: 5. This CDR3 reads CASSLTGTSGIEQFF. CDR3 nucleotide sequence: TGCGCCAGCAGCTTGACCGGGACTAGCGGGATCGAGCAGTTCTTC.

The J gene is TRBJ2-5, the V gene TRBV2; D might be TRBD1 (6 bases). V was clipped by 6 bases and J by 1 base, with 15 bases between them. The CDR3 is 15 amino acids. CDR1 SNHLY and CDR2 FYNNEI come from the germline V gene. The chain's CDR3 is CASRLQGRPQETQYF. CDR3 DNA: TGTGCCAGCAGACTACAGGGTCGGCCCCAAGAGACCCAGTACTTC.

Notes on this clonotype: One junction end does not reproduce the germline sequence, and a read error may be involved. V usage is TRBV5-1 and J usage is TRBJ2-3; a weak D match, TRBD2 (7 bases). This CDR3 region has 15 residues. Looked up from germline, CDR1 is SGHRS and CDR2 is YFSETQ. CDR3 bases: TGCGCCAGCAGATTGGGGGGGGGGCAGACAGATACGCAGTATTTT. Translating it yields CASRLGGGQTDTQYF. Full variable domain (remainder filled in from reference TRBV5-1 and TRBJ2-3): KAGVTQTPRYLIKTRGQQVTLSCSPISGHRSVSWYQQTPGQGLQFLFEYFSETQRNKGNFPGRFSGRQFSNSRSEMNVSTLELGDSALYLCASRLGGGQTDTQYFGPGTRLTVL.